Presented here are 24 T cell receptor beta chains from one specimen sequenced in a study of Ad26.COV2.S vaccination and SARS-CoV-2 variants. The repertoire was sequenced with immunoSEQ multiplex PCR; TCRdb's copy has only in-frame clones and lacks some. The sample carries about 350,000 clones, roughly nine tenths recorded once. Described treatment: about 20 received Ad26.COV2.S at low or high dose, single or two shots; about 5 received placebo; per-sample allocation not given. Specimens were obtained on day 63 following the first vaccine or placebo injection. This sample comprised peripheral blood, obtained in a trial of Ad26.COV2.S vaccine versus placebo. Receptors originate from a person between 18 and 65 years old who received the Ad26.COV2.S COVID-19 vaccine or a placebo.

The J gene is TRBJ1-2, the V gene TRBV5-1; TRBD1 agrees at 7 bases. CDR1 is SGHRS and CDR2 is YFSETQ in the germline V gene. With 0 bases clipped from V and 5 bases from J, the junction kept 7 bases outside the gene matches. The CDR3 is 15 amino acids. The CDR3 spells CASSLVTGADYGYTF. The CDR3 nucleotides are TGCGCCAGCAGCTTGGTTACAGGGGCCGATTATGGCTACACCTTC.

V usage is TRBV6-5 and J usage is TRBJ1-1; D remains ambiguous. Germline loops: CDR1 MNHEY, CDR2 SVGAGI. CDR3 length: 12 residues. V lost 8 bases, J lost 11 bases, and 18 bases lay in between. Written as DNA, the CDR3 is TGTGCCAGCTGCGCTTTAGCGGGTGGGGCTTTCTTT. It codes for CASCALAGGAFF.

The chain joins TRBV6-6 to TRBJ1-2; no clear D gene. Germline V gives CDR1 MNHNY, CDR2 SVGAGI (reference sequence). V lost 1 base to trimming and J lost 6 bases, with 0 bases between them. The CDR3 has 10 residues. The CDR3 loop reads CASSYYGYTF. CDR3 DNA sequence: TGTGCCAGCAGTTACTATGGCTACACCTTC.

The chain combines TRBV28 with TRBJ1-2; possible D gene TRBD1, 6 bases. V lost 2 bases, J lost 7 bases, and 17 bases lay in between. This CDR3 has 15 amino acids. CDR1 is MDHEN, CDR2 SYDVKM, per germline. The CDR3 loop is CASSLRGGYLGGYTF. CDR3 in DNA: TGTGCCAGCAGTTTACGTGGGGGCTACCTTGGTGGCTACACCTTC.

J is TRBJ2-6 and V is TRBV6-5; D ambiguous. The CDR3 spans 13 residues. CDR1 MNHEY and CDR2 SVGAGI come from the germline V gene. V lost 8 bases, J lost 0 bases, and 5 bases lay in between. The CDR3, as DNA: TGTGCCAGCTCGCTCTCTGGGGCCAACGTCCTGACTTTC. It yields the protein CASSLSGANVLTF.

V gene TRBV14 combines with J gene TRBJ2-1, with D possibly being TRBD2 (6 bases). V gave up 1 base and J gave up 8 bases, with 6 bases separating them. The CDR3 contains 12 residues. Germline CDR1 is SGHDN and CDR2 is FVKESK. The CDR3 DNA sequence: TGTGCCAGCAGCCAAGGGGACTATGAGCAGTTCTTC. As protein: CASSQGDYEQFF.

This clone was seen just once. This chain uses TRBV4-3 with TRBJ2-1, with D tentatively TRBD2 (5 bases). The CDR3 is 15 amino acids. CDR1 LGHNA and CDR2 YSLEER come from the germline V gene. The V gene lost 1 base and the J gene lost 10 bases, with 17 bases spanning the gap. The CDR3 region has the DNA TGCGCCAGCAGCCAAGGAGGGAGCAGGCCTGAAGAGCAGTTCTTC. It codes for CASSQGGSRPEEQFF.

This chain links TRBV19 with TRBJ1-4; TRBD1 matches 9 bases. J was trimmed by 2 bases and V by 4 bases; bases with no gene match: 11. This CDR3 has 18 residues. CDR1 and CDR2 (germline): LNHDA, SQIVND (reference sequence). The CDR3 DNA is TGTGCCAGTAGTAGTGCCGGGACAGGGAAAAGTACTAATGAAAAACTGTTTTTT. It codes for CASSSAGTGKSTNEKLFF. The complete variable domain, with remaining parts taken from reference TRBV19 and TRBJ1-4, reads DGGITQSPKYLFRKEGQNVTLSCEQNLNHDAMYWYRQDPGQGLRLIYYSQIVNDFQKGDIAEGYSVSREKKESFPLTVTSAQKNPTAFYLCASSSAGTGKSTNEKLFFGSGTQLSVL.

Note on this clone: The sample holds other DNA sequences that translate to the same CDR3. The rearrangement joins TRBV5-4 to TRBJ1-5, with D unresolved. Trimming shortened V by 2 bases and J by 3 bases, and 3 bases separated the two germline ends. CDR3 length equals 12 residues. Per germline, CDR1 SGHNT and CDR2 YYREEE (reference sequence). The DNA of the CDR3 is TGTGCCAGCAGCTTACCCAATCAGCCCCAGCATTTT. Translation: CASSLPNQPQHF. The complete variable domain, with remaining parts taken from reference TRBV5-4 and TRBJ1-5, reads ETGVTQSPTHLIKTRGQQVTLRCSSQSGHNTVSWYQQALGQGPQFIFQYYREEENGRGNFPPRFSGLQFPNYSSELNVNALELDDSALYLCASSLPNQPQHFGDGTRLSIL.

The genes are TRBV7-9 and TRBJ2-1; D ambiguous. V was pared by 4 bases and J by 1 base, with 11 bases between. CDR1 and CDR2 from the germline V gene are SEHNR and FQNEAQ (reference sequence). This CDR3 is 15 amino acids long. The CDR3 region is CASSYPTRSYNEQFF. As DNA, the CDR3 is TGTGCCAGCAGCTACCCGACCCGTTCCTACAATGAGCAGTTCTTC.

This chain connects TRBV11-2 to TRBJ2-1; no clear D gene. The germline V gene has CDR1 SGHAT and CDR2 FQNNGV. The germline V and J ends were trimmed by 5 bases and 0 bases, with 17 bases remaining between them. The CDR3 runs to 17 residues. The CDR3 spells CASSLRLERNSYNEQFF. In nucleotides, the CDR3 is TGTGCCAGCAGCCTACGACTTGAGCGCAACTCCTACAATGAGCAGTTCTTC.

The V call is TRBV25-1, the J call TRBJ1-4; 9 bases fit TRBD1. Trimming cost V 4 bases and J 8 bases; bases outside gene matches: 11. The CDR3 covers 16 residues. Per germline, CDR1 MGHDK and CDR2 SYGVNS. The CDR3, as DNA: TGTGCCAGCAGTGTCTCAAAGGGACAGGGTGGAGAAAAACTGTTTTTT. It is translated as CASSVSKGQGGEKLFF.

The V gene is TRBV7-9, the J gene TRBJ1-1; TRBD1 is a possible D gene (6 bases). Trimming shortened V by 1 base and J by 4 bases, and 10 bases separated the two germline ends. CDR1 SEHNR and CDR2 FQNEAQ come from the germline V gene (reference sequence). This CDR3 spans 14 amino acids. CDR3 sequence (DNA): TGTGCCAGCAGCTTAGGTCAGGGGAGCACTGAAGCTTTCTTT. Translated, it gives CASSLGQGSTEAFF.

This chain uses TRBV28 with TRBJ1-2, with 9 bases matching TRBD1. The CDR3 extends over 13 amino acids. Germline V lookup: CDR1 MDHEN, CDR2 SYDVKM. The trim removed 4 bases at V and 7 bases at J, leaving 4 bases unmatched. In DNA, the CDR3 is TGTGCCAGCAGTTCGGGACAGGGCTTTGGCTACACCTTC. It translates to CASSSGQGFGYTF.

This clone was recorded once. V and J are TRBV3-1 (or the pseudogene TRBV3-2) and TRBJ2-6; D may match TRBD1 or TRBD2 (6 bases each). The germline CDR1 and CDR2 sequences are LGHDT and YNNKEL (reference sequence). This CDR3 comprises 20 residues. V was pared by 0 bases and J by 2 bases, with 20 bases between. In nucleotides, the CDR3 is TGTGCCAGCAGCCAAGATGTTTCGGGGGTGCAGGGGCCTGGGGCCAACGTCCTGACTTTC. Translating it yields CASSQDVSGVQGPGANVLTF.

The chain combines TRBV5-1 with TRBJ2-5, with 7 bases lining up with TRBD1. The CDR3 covers 15 residues. The V gene's germline CDR1 is SGHRS and CDR2 YFSETQ. The V segment lost 0 bases and the J segment 1 base; nucleotides outside the gene matches: 3. CDR3 protein: CASSLGGQPQETQYF. The DNA of the CDR3 is TGCGCCAGCAGCTTGGGGGGACAGCCCCAAGAGACCCAGTACTTC.

The chain combines TRBV7-8 with TRBJ2-3; 9 nucleotides agree with TRBD1. V gave up 5 bases and J gave up 6 bases; unmatched junction bases: 9. Germline V lookup: CDR1 SGHVS, CDR2 FQNEAQ. The CDR3 sequence is 15 residues long. CDR3 DNA sequence: TGTGCCAGCAGCGCCAAATGGACAGGGGTGGATACGCAGTATTTT. Translating gives CASSAKWTGVDTQYF. Full variable domain (missing parts from reference TRBV7-8 and TRBJ2-3): GAGVSQSPRYKVAKRGQDVALRCDPISGHVSLFWYQQALGQGPEFLTYFQNEAQLDKSGLPSDRFFAERPEGSVSTLKIQRTQQEDSAVYLCASSAKWTGVDTQYFGPGTRLTVL.

The chain is built from TRBV5-1 and TRBJ1-1, with D tentatively TRBD1 (5 bases). Trimming removed 3 bases from V and 1 base from J, with 16 bases in between. The CDR3 has 16 amino acids. Germline values: CDR1 SGHRS, CDR2 YFSETQ. CDR3 DNA: TGCGCCAGCAGCTACGATCGAAGGGGAGGGAACACTGAAGCTTTCTTT. Protein product: CASSYDRRGGNTEAFF.

V usage is TRBV3-1 (or the pseudogene TRBV3-2) and J usage is TRBJ2-1, with TRBD2 identical over 12 bases. Per germline, CDR1 LGHDT and CDR2 YNNKEL (reference sequence). The V and J ends lost 0 bases and 5 bases, in that order; junction bases with no gene match: 2. CDR3 length: 16 residues. This CDR3 reads CASSQDWTSGDNEQFF. CDR3 DNA sequence: TGTGCCAGCAGCCAAGACTGGACTAGCGGGGACAATGAGCAGTTCTTC.

This chain connects TRBV14 to TRBJ1-4; tentative D call: TRBD1 (5 bases). V was pared by 8 bases and J by 12 bases, with 19 bases between. Germline V gives CDR1 SGHDN, CDR2 FVKESK. The CDR3 covers 13 residues. The CDR3 protein is CASGRGNQGELFF. For the CDR3, the DNA is TGTGCCAGCGGTCGGGGGAATCAGGGCGAACTGTTTTTT.

The CDR3 sequence: CASSQVWDTEAFF. CDR3 coding DNA: TGCGCCAGCAGCCAGGTTTGGGACACTGAAGCTTTCTTT. The J gene is TRBJ1-1, the V gene TRBV4-3, with D unclear. The V and J ends lost 3 bases and 3 bases respectively, with 8 bases between them. The V gene's germline CDR1 is LGHNA and CDR2 YSLEER. This CDR3 is built from 13 residues.

Written as DNA, the CDR3 is TGTGCCAGCAGTTCGACGGGGGGTTTCGGGCCCATGACCTACACCGGGGAGCTGTTTTTT. Amino acids: CASSSTGGFGPMTYTGELFF. V gene TRBV27 combines with J gene TRBJ2-2; TRBD2 matches 7 bases. Per the germline V gene, CDR1 is MNHEY and CDR2 is SMNVEV (reference sequence). CDR3 size: 20 residues. Trimming took 4 bases from V and 3 from J; bases not matched to a gene: 20.

This clone occurred once. The chain combines TRBV7-2 with TRBJ1-2, with D unclear. The V end lost 1 base, the J end lost 2 bases, and 8 bases lay between the germline ends. This CDR3 has 14 residues. Germline V gives CDR1 SGHTA, CDR2 FQGNSA. The CDR3 DNA reads as TGTGCCAGCAGCTTAGGTTTGCAGAACTATGGCTACACCTTC. Its translation: CASSLGLQNYGYTF.

The chain is built from TRBV6-5 and TRBJ1-4; 7 positions match TRBD1. Germline V lookup: CDR1 MNHEY, CDR2 SVGAGI. The CDR3 totals 13 residues. Trimming cost V 8 bases and J 8 bases; bases outside gene matches: 8. CDR3 in DNA: TGTGCCAGCTTGAAAGGGGGCAAAGAAAAACTGTTTTTT. It specifies CASLKGGKEKLFF.